The source of this T cell receptor beta chain is a study of spatial heterogeneity in lung cancer. The overall study: Raw sequencing reads included, on average, more than 8.5 appearances of each unique TCR and UMI combination.

This clonotype was recorded at least ten times. No antigen is known for it. Study outcomes and limitations: Ubiquitous, expanded tumor-derived TCRs were more frequently observed in blood at resection than at follow-up.

Germline CDR1 SQVTM, CDR2 ANQGSEA. The CDR3 has 11 residues. V dropped 4 bases and J dropped 9 bases, with 13 bases sitting between them. Time point indicated: sample taken at primary tumor resection. Sequencing of whole RNA from tumor, nontumor lung or frozen PBMC involved no sorting. TCRdb called the 5' RACE reads again in MiXCR, with one record for every CDR3 protein. The data contain some 15,000 distinct CDR3 sequences, roughly 7.7% of them seen just once; the ten biggest clones take up about a third. The sample here was PBMCs, taken at surgery. This TCR came from a female donor with early-stage non-small cell lung cancer. The J gene is TRBJ2-7, the V gene TRBV29-1; D is undetermined. DNA for the CDR3: TGCAGCGTTGTCAGGCCGGACGGGCAGTACTTC. This encodes CSVVRPDGQYF.